This TCR beta chain was captured by sequencing in a study of cytomegalovirus exposure and HLA in healthy donors. This PCR relied on a set of 60 Vbeta primers and 13 Jbeta primers. Profiling relied on immunoSEQ multiplex PCR, and the TCRdb table lists in-frame clones only, not all of them. The data contain about 83,000 clones, roughly four fifths of them singletons. This CDR3 spans 14 amino acids. V shed 0 bases and J 8 bases; nucleotides not matched to a gene: 5. The germline V gene has CDR1 SGHRS and CDR2 YFSETQ. V is TRBV5-1 and J is TRBJ2-1; 7 bases align to TRBD2. This TCR derives from a woman between 25 and 40 years old in good health and CMV-seronegative. Source material: PBMCs. Here the CDR3 DNA reads TGCGCCAGCAGCTTGGGCGGGAGTGGGGATGAGCAGTTCTTC. Its protein product is CASSLGGSGDEQFF. Full variable domain (outside the CDR3, taken from reference TRBV5-1 and TRBJ2-1): KAGVTQTPRYLIKTRGQQVTLSCSPISGHRSVSWYQQTPGQGLQFLFEYFSETQRNKGNFPGRFSGRQFSNSRSEMNVSTLELGDSALYLCASSLGGSGDEQFFGPGTRLTVL.